This paragraph covers one T cell receptor (beta chain) sequence. Its antigen is unidentified. Each sorted fraction was over 95% pure. The record originates from a study of beta chain features in type 1 diabetes. cDNA synthesis used the whole RNA isolate, giving expressed TCRB sequences. The assay was immunoSEQ multiplex PCR, and TCRdb's table has in-frame clones only and misses some. The sample shows more than 150,000 clones, approximately 8.8% of them seen only once. V was shortened by 7 bases and J by 4 bases, with 14 bases between the two germline ends. The CDR3 has 12 amino acids. Germline V gene data show CDR1 as SQVTM and CDR2 as ANQGSEA. Overall study findings and caveats: There was a moderate but significant shortening of TCRB CDR3s in all four CD4+ subsets of Type 1 diabetes patients. The naive, central memory and Treg TCRB repertoires of patients appeared to be more similar to one another than those of healthy donors.

The chain has TRBV29-1 and TRBJ2-7; D might be TRBD2 (7 bases). Sequences were obtained from central memory CD4+ T cells from blood. The clonotype comes from a woman aged 25 to 45 with type 1 diabetes. The CDR3 protein is CSAERGGYEQYF. CDR3 DNA sequence: TGCAGCGCCGAAAGGGGGGGGTACGAGCAGTACTTC.